The clone carrying this TCR beta chain was observed many times. Its antigen is not identified. Other DNA sequences of this sample code for an identical CDR3. Thyroid surgery took place with no prior treatment in any patient. These data originate in a study of metastatic and nonmetastatic thyroid tumors. Study information: Repertoire comparisons spanned blood and tumor or nodule tissue from malignant and benign thyroid patients. Study-wide findings and caveats: It was reportedly found that TCR beta diversity was significantly higher in malignant thyroid tumors than in benign nodules, a difference seen in both blood and tumor samples.

The V end was cut by 5 bases, the J end by 4 bases, with 11 bases between. This CDR3 comprises 13 residues. Looked up from germline, CDR1 is MNHNS and CDR2 is SASEGT. In the original processing: A classifier of distant metastasis in papillary thyroid cancer was built from CDR3 differences (across clinicopathological groups). TCRdb re-called the PCR reads through MiXCR. TCRdb, rather than the study authors, made the V and J calls. The sample comprises around 28,000 clones, roughly 13% of which are singletons, and approximately 4.9% rests with the top ten. The chain joins TRBV6-1 to TRBJ1-2; D is possibly TRBD1 (6 bases). Sequenced material: blood. The clonotype was recovered from a female donor with papillary thyroid cancer or a benign thyroid nodule (not recorded which). Some clones in this sample may be carry-over from other donors' samples. CDR3 in amino acids: CASSRQDAYGYTF. For the CDR3, the DNA is TGTGCCAGCAGTCGACAGGACGCCTATGGCTACACCTTC.